These 23 T cell receptor beta chains were all obtained from the same sample, sequenced in a study of spatial heterogeneity in lung cancer (dated by TCRdb to about 2019). In light of the paper, this sample's time point label describes: blood at routine non-recurrence follow-up after resection. For TCR sequencing, whole RNA was extracted from tumor and nontumor lung tissue, or from cryopreserved PBMC samples, and no cell sorting was done. Library generation was performed with 5' RACE. The instrument given in TCRdb is NextSeq 500. TCRdb reran the public reads through fastp at Q25 and MiXCR, keeping productive beta chains. Every CDR3 protein is listed once, alongside the most common genes and DNA of its rows. The sample table contains about 120,000 distinct CDR3 sequences; only one count was recorded for 9% to 15% of them. The leading ten clones occupy 16% of the sample. The input for sequencing was PBMCs, taken at follow-up. The receptor source for this set is a male donor with early-stage non-small cell lung cancer.

The genes are TRBV7-2 and TRBJ2-3; D is possibly TRBD1 (6 bases). This CDR3 has 13 residues. With 1 base removed from V and 6 bases from J, the gap between germline ends came to 8 bases. Germline CDR1 and CDR2: SGHTA and FQGNSA. As DNA, the CDR3 is TGTGCCAGCAGCTTAGACAGGGCGGATACGCAGTATTTT. Translation gives CASSLDRADTQYF.

The table lists this clonotype with many counts. The V and J genes are TRBV25-1 and TRBJ2-7, with 8 bases aligning to TRBD1. Germline-derived CDR1 and CDR2 are MGHDK and SYGVNS. The J segment lost 0 bases and the V segment lost 8 bases, leaving 6 bases of the junction unmatched. The CDR3 loop spans 14 amino acids. CDR3: CASRRDRSSYEQYF. CDR3 in DNA: TGTGCCAGCCGCCGGGACAGGAGCTCCTACGAGCAGTACTTC.

This clonotype turned up a few times. This chain joins TRBV28 and TRBJ2-5, with D perhaps assigned TRBD1 or TRBD2 (5 bases each). CDR3 length equals 13 residues. Germline values: CDR1 MDHEN, CDR2 SYDVKM. Between the trimmed V and J ends, which lost 1 base and 5 bases, there was a span of 8 bases. The CDR3 bases are TGTGCCAGCAGTTTATCAGGGAGCGAGACCCAGTACTTC. Translation: CASSLSGSETQYF.

This clonotype came up many times. The V and J genes are TRBV24-1 and TRBJ2-4; 8 bases are shared with TRBD1. Per the germline V gene, CDR1 is KGHDR and CDR2 is SFDVKD. J was trimmed by 1 base and V by 3 bases; bases with no gene match: 7. This CDR3 is built from 17 residues. The CDR3 sequence is CATSDPTNRGAKNIQYF. In DNA, the CDR3 is TGTGCCACCAGTGATCCTACCAACAGGGGGGCCAAAAACATTCAGTACTTC.

CDR3 DNA sequence: TGTGCCAGCATGAAGACAGAGAGCTCCTACAATGAGCAGTTCTTC. Protein sequence: CASMKTESSYNEQFF. The chain carries TRBV2 and TRBJ2-1, with D possibly matching TRBD1 (5 bases). The germline V gene has CDR1 SNHLY and CDR2 FYNNEI. Trimming took 7 bases from V and 0 from J, leaving 13 bases between them. The CDR3 extends over 15 amino acids.

This clonotype occurred a few times. The rearrangement links TRBV6-1 to TRBJ1-1, with TRBD1 identical over 10 bases. V trimming: 8 bases; J trimming: 0 bases; junction bases outside the gene matches: 3. Germline CDR1 is MNHNS and CDR2 is SASEGT. This CDR3 is built from 14 residues. The CDR3 spells CASETGGLNTEAFF. The DNA for the CDR3 is TGTGCCAGCGAGACAGGGGGCCTGAACACTGAAGCTTTCTTT.

The CDR3 DNA sequence: TGCAGTGCTAGAACGGACAAAATCTACGAGCAGTACTTC. Translation: CSARTDKIYEQYF. The V and J genes are TRBV20-1 and TRBJ2-7; a possible D gene is TRBD1 (5 bases). The CDR3 spans 13 residues. Trimming took 2 bases from V and 3 from J, leaving 11 bases between them. Germline CDR1 DFQATT, CDR2 SNEGSKA (reference sequence).

In this sample, this clonotype turned up many times. The chain recombines TRBV20-1 with TRBJ2-3; the D is unclear. Germline lookup yields CDR1 DFQATT and CDR2 SNEGSKA (reference sequence). This CDR3 is 12 amino acids long. The V gene lost 4 bases and the J gene lost 4 bases, with 9 bases spanning the gap. The CDR3 protein is CSAMGSSDTQYF. CDR3 sequence (DNA): TGCAGTGCTATGGGCAGTTCAGATACGCAGTATTTT.

This clonotype appeared many times. This sequence joins TRBV5-1 and TRBJ1-2, with 7 bases fitting TRBD1. CDR1 is SGHRS and CDR2 is YFSETQ in the germline V gene. V gave up 6 bases and J gave up 4 bases; unmatched junction bases: 9. The CDR3 spans 14 residues. DNA of the CDR3: TGCGCCAGCAAGGAGACAGGGCAGGGCTATGGCTACACCTTC. It is translated as CASKETGQGYGYTF.

This clonotype was detected many times. The gene calls are TRBV5-1 and TRBJ2-7, with 11 bases matching TRBD1. The CDR3 totals 14 residues. CDR1 and CDR2 (germline): SGHRS, YFSETQ. Trimming at V came to 1 base and at J to 6 bases, leaving 3 bases not matched to a gene. CDR3 protein: CASSLRTGGAEQYF. CDR3 nucleotides: TGCGCCAGCAGCTTGCGGACAGGGGGCGCCGAGCAGTACTTC.

This clonotype was detected ten times or more. V usage is TRBV6-2 or TRBV6-3 and J usage is TRBJ2-1; D may be TRBD2 (7 bases). Germline CDR1 is MNHEY and CDR2 is SVGEGT. Trimming took 2 bases from V and 8 from J, leaving 25 bases between them. CDR3 size: 18 residues. The CDR3 here is CASSYLLRGGPVGDEQFF. For the CDR3, the DNA is TGTGCCAGCAGTTACCTTTTGCGCGGGGGCCCAGTTGGGGATGAGCAGTTCTTC.

Remarks on this clonotype: A read error may explain this, as a much larger clone is one base away. The CDR3 protein is CATSTYIGELFF. CDR3 DNA: TGTGCCACCAGCACATACATCGGGGAGCTGTTTTTT. The rearrangement uses TRBV15 and TRBJ2-2; no clear D. CDR1 and CDR2 (germline): LNHNV, YYDKDF (reference sequence). There are 12 residues in the CDR3. Trimming took 4 bases from V and 7 from J, leaving 7 bases between them.

This clonotype was counted a few times. The chain carries TRBV9 and TRBJ2-1; TRBD2 agrees at 13 bases. This CDR3 has 16 amino acids. The germline gives CDR1 SGDLS, CDR2 YYNGEE. V trimming: 4 bases; J trimming: 8 bases; junction bases outside the gene matches: 9. CDR3: CASSKPGLAGSDEQFF. The CDR3 DNA reads as TGTGCCAGCAGCAAGCCGGGACTAGCGGGGTCCGATGAGCAGTTCTTC.

The sample holds many counts of this clonotype. The chain's CDR3 is CAISGTSGGGEQFF. The DNA for the CDR3 is TGTGCCATCAGTGGGACATCTGGAGGAGGGGAGCAGTTCTTC. The chain combines TRBV10-3 with TRBJ2-1, with a tentative D call TRBD2 (6 bases). V was clipped by 4 bases and J by 10 bases, with 17 bases between them. Germline V gene lookup returns CDR1 ENHRY and CDR2 SYGVKD. The length of the CDR3 is 14 residues.

The J gene is TRBJ1-3, the V gene TRBV6-1; D might be TRBD1 (5 bases). The V end was cut by 4 bases, the J end by 4 bases, with 14 bases between. CDR1 MNHNS and CDR2 SASEGT come from the germline V gene. The CDR3 loop spans 15 amino acids. The CDR3 DNA reads as TGTGCCAGCAGTGCAGATCAGGGTGGCGGAAACACCATATATTTT. Its protein is CASSADQGGGNTIYF.

This clonotype has a single count. At one end, the junction sequence differs from germline, possibly due to a read error. This chain links TRBV10-3 with TRBJ2-7, with unresolved D. The CDR3 is 11 amino acids. Germline CDR1 reads ENHRY; CDR2 reads SYGVKD. The CDR3 nucleotides are TGTGCCATCAGTGAGCGCTACGGGCAGTACTTC. It codes for CAISERYGQYF.

This clonotype was seen a few times. The chain employs TRBV7-2 and TRBJ1-1, with D hard to call. In germline, CDR1 is SGHTA, CDR2 FQGNSA. V gave up 5 bases and J gave up 0 bases, with 10 bases separating them. The CDR3 is 14 amino acids. This CDR3 reads CASSGWLLNTEAFF. CDR3 DNA: TGTGCCAGCAGCGGCTGGTTACTGAACACTGAAGCTTTCTTT.

The chain joins TRBV20-1 to TRBJ2-3; TRBD2 aligns across 16 bases. CDR1 and CDR2 from the germline V gene are DFQATT and SNEGSKA (reference sequence). The junction had 5 bases not matched to a gene; V was cut back by 5 bases and J by 6 bases. This CDR3 region has 15 residues. This CDR3 reads CSAAGLAGGPDTQYF. The CDR3 coding sequence is TGCAGTGCTGCGGGACTAGCGGGGGGGCCTGATACGCAGTATTTT.

In its sample, this clonotype was seen many times. The rearrangement links TRBV7-9 to TRBJ1-2; TRBD1 might be the D (6 bases). The V end was cut by 1 base, the J end by 4 bases, with 7 bases between. CDR1 is SEHNR, CDR2 FQNEAQ, per germline (reference sequence). The CDR3 is made up of 13 amino acids. The CDR3 DNA reads TGTGCCAGCAGCTTAGGCAGGGGCTATGGCTACACCTTC. It translates to CASSLGRGYGYTF. The entire variable domain, with the rest obtained from reference TRBV7-9 and TRBJ1-2, is as follows: DTGVSQNPRHKITKRGQNVTFRCDPISEHNRLYWYRQTLGQGPEFLTYFQNEAQLEKSRLLSDRFSAERPKGSFSTLEIQRTEQGDSAMYLCASSLGRGYGYTFGSGTRLTVV.

This clonotype was detected a few times. This chain joins TRBV7-2 and TRBJ2-5; D is uncertain. CDR1 is SGHTA, CDR2 FQGNSA, per germline. This CDR3 is built from 14 residues. Between the trimmed V and J ends, which lost 0 bases and 3 bases, there was a span of 8 bases. The CDR3 nucleotides read TGTGCCAGCAGCTTAGCGATGGGCGAAGAGACCCAGTACTTC. Its translation: CASSLAMGEETQYF.

This clonotype was seen many times. The rearrangement joins TRBV20-1 to TRBJ1-2; 7 bases align to TRBD1. V shed 6 bases and J 6 bases; nucleotides not matched to a gene: 16. Looked up from germline, CDR1 is DFQATT and CDR2 is SNEGSKA (reference sequence). The CDR3 has 15 residues. CDR3 sequence reads: CSAPTRQGFFDGYTF. The CDR3 DNA reads TGCAGTGCCCCGACGAGACAGGGCTTTTTCGATGGCTACACCTTC.

This clonotype was recorded at least ten times. This chain joins TRBV14 and TRBJ1-6, with D perhaps matching TRBD1 (6 bases). The CDR3 extends over 18 amino acids. Germline CDR1 SGHDN, CDR2 FVKESK. Trimming took off 3 bases at V and 5 bases at J, with 20 bases between the two ends. The CDR3 spells CASSHRWGALPDNSPLHF. In DNA form, the CDR3 reads TGTGCCAGCAGCCACCGGTGGGGGGCATTGCCCGATAATTCACCCCTCCACTTT.

V gene TRBV9 combines with J gene TRBJ2-1, with D possibly matching TRBD2 (7 bases). Trimming pared 0 bases from V and 0 bases from J, leaving 13 bases between. The CDR3 loop spans 17 amino acids. Germline assignment: CDR1 SGDLS and CDR2 YYNGEE. In nucleotides, the CDR3 is TGTGCCAGCAGCGTAGGCGGCGGGGGCAGCTCCTACAATGAGCAGTTCTTC. It encodes CASSVGGGGSSYNEQFF.